The clone carrying this T cell receptor beta chain was observed many times. The lymph nodes were axillary draining lymph nodes from breast cancer patients. V lost 4 bases and J 1 base, leaving 14 bases between the germline ends. Germline V gene sequence: CDR1 SGDLS, CDR2 YYNGEE. This CDR3 region has 15 residues. The data were obtained in a study of breast tumors, draining lymph nodes, adjacent tissues. TCRdb itself ran the multiplex PCR reads through MiXCR, one entry per CDR3 protein. Seen here are approximately 300,000 distinct CDR3 sequences, 30% observed once, and the top ten hold around 1.1%. Material: axillary lymph node tissue. The origin of this receptor is a female donor with breast cancer. Some clones in this sample may be carry-over from other donors' samples. V usage is TRBV9 and J usage is TRBJ1-2; D is ambiguous. The CDR3 bases are TGTGCCAGCAGCCTTAACCCCGGGATTAACTATGGCTACACCTTC. Amino acids: CASSLNPGINYGYTF.